This TCR beta chain appears in the sequencing data of a study of shared clonotypes between healthy human individuals (dated by TCRdb to about 2020). With regard to the full study: The cohort included three men and a couple of women between 18 and 49 years of age. Between about 0.94 and 8.9 billion PBMCs per donor were obtained by leukapheresis. Per donor, three plates each were used for CD4 naive and CD4 memory, two for CD8 naive, and one for CD8 memory. To increase sequencing depth and limit assay-specific biases, TCR repertoire library preparation and sequencing were carried out by different laboratories using diverse techniques. The study deeply sequenced blood TCR repertoires of about five healthy adults to estimate repertoire size and the extent of clonotype sharing between individuals. Beyond this particular receptor, the publication reports: The small number of donors limited the genetic and exposure-history diversity represented. Sampling was limited to blood, and TCR repertoires in tissue likely differ from TCR repertoires in blood. Sharing across several donors was observed for around 4.8% of naive CD4, over 3% of naive CD8, roughly 2.3% of memory CD4, and less than 0.45% of memory CD8 clonotypes. Naive subsets generally had larger estimated clonotype richness than memory subsets did. Higher generation probabilities were observed for clonotypes shared by all four sorted-subset donors than for non-shared clonotypes. Even with the large sequencing depth, rarefaction of the sorted-subset datasets indicated that sequencing was incomplete. Pairwise subsampling led to the expectation that sequencing depth would affect the degree of clonotype sharing among donors.

TCR CDR3 regions were amplified from genomic DNA by multiplex PCR using the deep immunoSEQ assay. Extracted genomic DNA from each cell subset was distributed evenly across all wells of several immunoSEQ 96-well plates, and each plate was treated as a replicate. For sorted subsets, each replicate PCR was loaded with about 200 ng genomic DNA, equivalent to 30,000 or so T cell genomes. The purified libraries were quantified using a Qubit 3.0 fluorometer, sized with a Bioanalyzer 2100, and then quantified again using the KAPA Library Quantification kit. Every immunoSEQ 96-well plate was sequenced on a dedicated single-read 150-cycle Illumina NextSeq 550 flow cell. On the authors' methods: Because only junctional sequences without quality scores were contained in the immunoSEQ output, filtering matching that applied to full-length reads could not be performed. Sequences were annotated with PyIR, a Python wrapper for IgBLAST v1.9, using IMGT germline references to assign V/J genes and CDR3. Reads with weak V/J assignments (E-value above 1e-6), missing CDR3, stop codons, out-of-frame junctions, or ambiguous translated residues were removed. V3J clonotypes were defined as sequences sharing the same inferred V gene, J gene, and CDR3 amino acid sequence. The percentage overlap between two repertoires was calculated by dividing the number of shared unique clonotypes by the size of the smaller repertoire. Repertoire richness was assessed with RTK rarefaction, the Chao1 estimator, and Recon v2.1 estimates of unobserved clonotypes. OLGA was used to compute generation probabilities for all TCRbeta clonotypes that the gDNA method yielded from a few donors. TCRdb stores this immuneACCESS table with in-frame sequences only. Part of the clones is absent; in the studies checked, under half of the shortfall reflects unresolved V genes, and no reason is known for the rest. The V and J calls and clone size come from that table; D and trimming were worked out from the DNA. This sample has millions of clones in its table, and about 94% of those were observed once. Around 1.1% of the sample goes to the ten largest clones.

The germline V gene (reference sequence) provides CDR1 MNHEY and CDR2 SMNVEV. The junction carries 15 bases between V and J, which are trimmed by 5 bases and 7 bases respectively. From its cysteine to its phenylalanine, the CDR3 spans 14 amino acids. CDR3 DNA only is kept here, 42 bases in frame from base 1. CD8 naive samples were CD45RO-negative cells positively selected for CCR7, giving a CD45RA+CCR7+ population that excluded TemRA cells. Healthy HIV-negative adults with no recently reported acute infections or vaccinations were included as donors. Every donor was a Caucasian adult living in Nashville, Tennessee, USA. Blood was obtained by leukapheresis, after which PBMCs were separated by Ficoll-Histopaque density gradient centrifugation and cryopreserved in liquid nitrogen vapor phase. Purity and quantity of every magnetically sorted T cell population were checked by analytical flow cytometry. Genomic DNA was isolated from every sorted fraction and measured by UV absorbance on a Nanodrop 2000c.

A word on this clone: Its antigen target is currently unknown. Per-nucleotide qualities are absent, and no much larger clonotype sits a single base away.

Rearrangement joined TRBV27 to TRBJ1-5; TRBD1 might be the D gene, on 6 matching bases. This sequence was found in a man younger than 35 in good health. Sequencing was done on a sample of naive CD8+ T cells sorted from blood. The sample's cell subset or site label, decoded: CD45RA+CCR7+. The nucleotide sequence is given as TGTGCCAGCAGTCCCTCCTTGACAGGACAGCCCCAGCATTTT. Protein translation: CASSPSLTGQPQHF.